This is a list of T cell receptor beta chains from one sample in a study of T cell repertoires in cytomegalovirus infection. Each CDR3 protein is one row after TCRdb ran MiXCR on the reads. The table includes about 700,000 distinct CDR3 sequences, around 32% detected once. Their antigens are not known. This sample comprised cultured PBMCs, obtained from culture after CMV antigen stimulation. These receptors all come from a human donor in good health (CMV status not recorded). Some clones in this sample may be carry-over from other donors' samples. Each CDR3 is given with its conserved first and last residue. A D gene is named only where the DNA matches it firmly. Clone size, where shown, is once, few, many, or a class for clones that have expanded.

j_call: TRBJ2-7; d_call: NA; cdr3_length: 14; clone_size: few; v_call: TRBV7-2; cdr3_aa: CASSGGGQSYEQYF; cdr3_nt: TGTGCCAGCAGCGGGGGGGGACAGTCCTACGAGCAGTACTTC
j_call: TRBJ1-3; d_call: NA; cdr3_length: 15; clone_size: few; v_call: TRBV4-1; cdr3_aa: CASSQEVGSGNTIYF; cdr3_nt: TGCGCCAGCAGCCAAGAAGTCGGCTCTGGAAACACCATATATTTT
j_call: TRBJ2-5; d_call: NA; cdr3_length: 12; clone_size: NA; v_call: TRBV2; cdr3_aa: CASIAEGETQYF; cdr3_nt: TGTGCCAGCATAGCGGAGGGGGAGACCCAGTACTTC
j_call: TRBJ1-5; d_call: NA; cdr3_length: 15; clone_size: NA; v_call: TRBV7-9; cdr3_aa: CASSSSGPGNQPQHF; cdr3_nt: TGTGCCAGCAGCTCCTCAGGTCCCGGCAATCAGCCCCAGCATTTT
j_call: TRBJ2-7; d_call: TRBD1; cdr3_length: 15; clone_size: NA; v_call: TRBV20-1; cdr3_aa: CSARWTGVYSYEQYF; cdr3_nt: TGCAGTGCTAGATGGACAGGGGTATATAGTTACGAGCAGTACTTC
j_call: TRBJ1-1; d_call: NA; cdr3_length: 18; clone_size: few; v_call: TRBV5-4; cdr3_aa: CASSLGLVPGQMNTEAFF; cdr3_nt: TGTGCCAGCAGCTTGGGCCTCGTACCGGGACAAATGAACACTGAAGCTTTCTTT
j_call: TRBJ2-5; d_call: NA; cdr3_length: 15; clone_size: NA; v_call: TRBV12-3/TRBV12-4; cdr3_aa: CASRTSTGSQETQYF; cdr3_nt: TGTGCCAGCAGGACCTCCACAGGGTCCCAAGAGACCCAGTACTTC
j_call: TRBJ1-1; d_call: TRBD1; cdr3_length: 15; clone_size: few; v_call: TRBV10-3; cdr3_aa: CAISGTGGRDTEAFF; cdr3_nt: TGTGCCATCAGTGGGACAGGGGGCCGGGACACTGAAGCTTTCTTT
j_call: TRBJ2-1; d_call: TRBD2; cdr3_length: 15; clone_size: few; v_call: TRBV7-9; cdr3_aa: CASSLMGGRNNEQFF; cdr3_nt: TGTGCCAGCAGCTTAATGGGGGGGAGAAACAATGAGCAGTTCTTC
j_call: TRBJ2-1; d_call: NA; cdr3_length: 14; clone_size: NA; v_call: TRBV27; cdr3_aa: CASSPELPYNEQFF; cdr3_nt: TGTGCCAGCAGTCCCGAGCTTCCCTACAATGAGCAGTTCTTC
j_call: TRBJ2-1; d_call: TRBD2; cdr3_length: 16; clone_size: NA; v_call: TRBV19; cdr3_aa: CASKVSSGTPTWEQFF; cdr3_nt: TGTGCCAGTAAGGTGTCTAGCGGCACCCCTACGTGGGAGCAGTTCTTC
j_call: TRBJ1-1; d_call: TRBD1; cdr3_length: 14; clone_size: NA; v_call: TRBV6-5; cdr3_aa: CASSYSTGSTEAFF; cdr3_nt: TGTGCCAGCAGTTACTCGACAGGGTCCACTGAAGCTTTCTTT
j_call: TRBJ2-5; d_call: NA; cdr3_length: 13; clone_size: NA; v_call: TRBV7-2; cdr3_aa: CASSLGGGRDQYF; cdr3_nt: TGTGCCAGCAGCTTGGGGGGGGGCAGGGACCAGTACTTC
j_call: TRBJ2-7; d_call: NA; cdr3_length: 15; clone_size: NA; v_call: TRBV6-8; cdr3_aa: CASLGVGRSLYEQYF; cdr3_nt: TGTGCCAGCCTGGGGGTGGGACGGAGCCTCTACGAGCAGTACTTC
j_call: TRBJ2-1; d_call: NA; cdr3_length: 15; clone_size: NA; v_call: TRBV4-3; cdr3_aa: CASSQDGASPSEQFF; cdr3_nt: TGCGCCAGCAGCCAAGACGGAGCTAGTCCCTCTGAGCAGTTCTTC